These T cell receptor beta chains were read from a single sample in a study of cytomegalovirus exposure and HLA in healthy donors. Data came from immunoSEQ multiplex PCR; TCRdb stores just in-frame clones and leaves some out. The data contain 150,000 to 200,000 clones, over 70% of them seen just once; the ten biggest clones take up 1.3%. Source material: PBMCs. These receptors were taken from a man in his forties or fifties in good health and CMV-seropositive. Each CDR3 is given with its conserved first and last residue. D genes are given only for firm matches. Expanded clones are given a class, and other clones once, few, many or no size at all.

v_gene,d_gene,j_gene,abundance,CDR3aa,CDR3nt
TRBV28,.,TRBJ1-1,.,CASSPVGHQAFF,TGTGCCAGCAGTCCGGTGGGACACCAAGCTTTCTTT
TRBV27,.,TRBJ2-3,.,CASSLGASAQYF,TGTGCCAGCAGTTTAGGGGCTAGCGCGCAGTATTTT
TRBV7-7,TRBD1,TRBJ2-7,once,CASSTGQGAGEQYF,TGTGCTAGCAGCACAGGACAGGGGGCGGGAGAGCAGTACTTC
TRBV18,.,TRBJ1-1,few,CASSPGGNTEAFF,TGTGCCAGCTCACCAGGAGGGAACACTGAAGCTTTCTTT
TRBV18,.,TRBJ2-7,.,CASSPLWSELDEQYF,TGTGCCAGCTCACCCCTCTGGTCGGAGCTGGACGAGCAGTACTTC
TRBV10-3,TRBD2,TRBJ2-1,few,CATRGTGGTWNEQFF,TGTGCCACCCGAGGAACGGGGGGAACCTGGAATGAGCAGTTCTTC
TRBV4-3,.,TRBJ2-1,.,CASSQDFHPWEGDYNEQFF,TGCGCCAGCAGCCAAGATTTCCATCCATGGGAGGGGGATTACAATGAGCAGTTCTTC
TRBV27,TRBD2,TRBJ2-7,many,CASSLLASGTYEQYF,TGTGCCAGCAGTTTATTGGCTAGCGGAACCTACGAGCAGTACTTC
TRBV19,.,TRBJ1-4,.,CASSIPGVDEKLFF,TGTGCCAGCAGTATACCAGGGGTGGATGAAAAACTGTTTTTT
TRBV5-1,.,TRBJ1-4,once,CASSLGRGADEKLFF,TGCGCCAGCAGCCTTGGGAGGGGAGCCGATGAAAAACTGTTTTTT
TRBV7-2,TRBD2,TRBJ2-2,.,CASSSQLAGLPGELFF,TGTGCCAGCAGCTCACAACTAGCGGGATTGCCCGGGGAGCTGTTTTTT
TRBV5-3,.,TRBJ2-7,.,CARSVSGYEQYF,TGTGCCAGAAGCGTCTCGGGCTACGAGCAGTACTTC
TRBV29-1,TRBD1,TRBJ1-2,.,CSVEGTGQKGYTF,TGCAGCGTTGAAGGGACAGGGCAGAAAGGCTACACCTTC
TRBV19,.,TRBJ1-3,.,CASGGTHSGNTIYF,TGTGCCAGCGGGGGGACACACTCTGGAAACACCATATATTTT
TRBV11-2,.,TRBJ1-2,.,CASSFSAAPNYGYTF,TGTGCCAGCAGCTTTTCTGCGGCCCCTAACTATGGCTACACCTTC
TRBV30,TRBD1,TRBJ1-6,.,CAWSAKVTGGYNSPLHF,TGTGCCTGGAGTGCAAAGGTGACAGGGGGCTACAATTCACCCCTCCACTTT
TRBV28,.,TRBJ2-7,.,CASMNPAGSEQYF,TGTGCCAGCATGAACCCGGCGGGGAGCGAGCAGTACTTC
TRBV18,.,TRBJ1-2,.,CASSPIQFDYGYTF,TGTGCCAGCTCACCGATACAGTTCGACTATGGCTACACCTTC
TRBV7-3,.,TRBJ1-6,.,CASSLGGLDSPLHF,TGTGCCAGCAGCTTAGGGGGGTTGGATTCACCCCTCCACTTT
TRBV6-5,.,TRBJ1-1,few,CASSAGFQAFF,TGTGCCAGCAGTGCGGGATTTCAAGCTTTCTTT
TRBV5-4,TRBD1,TRBJ1-1,.,CASSLSGTGTTEAFF,TGTGCCAGCAGCTTATCCGGGACAGGGACCACTGAAGCTTTCTTT
TRBV27,TRBD1,TRBJ1-1,.,CASMRDSYTEAFF,TGTGCCAGCATGCGGGACAGCTACACTGAAGCTTTCTTT
TRBV28,TRBD2,TRBJ2-7,.,CASSFEGGGVGEQYF,TGTGCCAGCAGTTTTGAGGGCGGGGGGGTGGGGGAGCAGTACTTC
TRBV9,TRBD1,TRBJ1-1,once,CASSVGPSPGQGSTEAFF,TGTGCCAGCAGCGTAGGGCCCTCTCCGGGACAGGGAAGCACTGAAGCTTTCTTT
TRBV7-8,.,TRBJ1-2,.,CASSLELPYGYTF,TGTGCCAGCAGCTTAGAACTTCCCTATGGCTACACCTTC
TRBV30,TRBD1,TRBJ1-1,.,CAWRISVRGPTEAFF,TGTGCCTGGAGGATTTCGGTAAGGGGGCCCACTGAAGCTTTCTTT
TRBV7-3,.,TRBJ1-1,.,CASSAGARNTEAFF,TGTGCCAGCAGCGCCGGTGCGAGGAACACTGAAGCTTTCTTT
TRBV29-1,TRBD2,TRBJ2-5,once,CSGGLAGEETQYF,TGCAGCGGGGGACTAGCGGGAGAAGAGACCCAGTACTTC
TRBV6-7,.,TRBJ1-4,.,CASRLPRGTNEKLFF,TGTGCCAGCAGATTACCTCGGGGAACTAATGAAAAACTGTTTTTT
TRBV4-1,TRBD2,TRBJ2-3,.,CASSENGLAGAFSTDTQYF,TGCGCCAGCAGCGAGAACGGACTAGCGGGGGCCTTTAGCACAGATACGCAGTATTTT
TRBV11-2,.,TRBJ1-1,.,CASSLSGLNTEAFF,TGTGCCAGCAGCTTAAGTGGGCTGAACACTGAAGCTTTCTTT
TRBV28,.,TRBJ2-3,.,CASSPPGFATDTQYF,TGTGCCAGCAGCCCCCCGGGATTCGCCACAGATACGCAGTATTTT
TRBV5-6,TRBD1,TRBJ1-1,.,CASSPGTGEREAFF,TGTGCCAGCAGCCCGGGGACAGGGGAGCGTGAAGCTTTCTTT
TRBV2,.,TRBJ1-5,.,CASSDTGRVIDQPQHF,TGTGCCAGCAGTGACACAGGGCGTGTGATAGATCAGCCCCAGCATTTT
TRBV6-5,.,TRBJ2-2,.,CASRRTARNTGELFF,TGTGCCAGCAGGAGGACAGCGCGGAACACCGGGGAGCTGTTTTTT
TRBV6-5,TRBD2,TRBJ2-7,.,CASSRLAGPLEQYF,TGTGCCAGCAGCAGACTAGCGGGACCTCTCGAGCAGTACTTC
TRBV7-2,.,TRBJ2-7,.,CASSLAHGSYEQYF,TGTGCCAGCAGCTTAGCCCACGGTTCCTACGAGCAGTACTTC
TRBV5-1,.,TRBJ1-5,few,CASSPNPGSRQPQHF,TGCGCCAGCAGCCCTAATCCGGGGTCGCGGCAGCCCCAGCATTTT
TRBV7-8,TRBD1,TRBJ1-4,.,CASSTHRGIATNEKLFF,TGTGCCAGCAGCACTCACAGGGGGATCGCAACTAATGAAAAACTGTTTTTT
TRBV4-1,.,TRBJ2-1,.,CASSPYDSTYNEQFF,TGCGCCAGCAGCCCATATGACAGTACCTACAATGAGCAGTTCTTC
TRBV18,.,TRBJ2-2,.,CASSPPGQPGELFF,TGTGCCAGCTCACCACCGGGACAACCCGGGGAGCTGTTTTTT
TRBV27,.,TRBJ2-7,few,CASSLFEEETAYEQYF,TGTGCCAGCAGTTTATTCGAGGAGGAGACGGCATACGAGCAGTACTTC
TRBV2,.,TRBJ2-1,once,CASHQGNWGNEQFF,TGTGCCAGCCATCAGGGCAACTGGGGCAATGAGCAGTTCTTC
TRBV7-8,TRBD1,TRBJ2-5,.,CASSLGDRVIETQYF,TGTGCCAGCAGCTTAGGCGACAGGGTGATCGAGACCCAGTACTTC
TRBV4-3,.,TRBJ2-1,once,CASSNYAYEQFF,TGCGCCAGCAGCAACTACGCATATGAGCAGTTCTTC
TRBV28,.,TRBJ2-1,.,CASQRGGRGYNEQFF,TGTGCCAGTCAAAGGGGCGGGCGGGGCTACAATGAGCAGTTCTTC
TRBV7-3,.,TRBJ2-2,.,CASSLRLADTGELFF,TGTGCCAGCAGCTTAAGACTGGCAGACACCGGGGAGCTGTTTTTT
TRBV30,TRBD2,TRBJ2-5,few,CARSGGHQETQYF,TGTGCCCGGAGCGGGGGGCACCAAGAGACCCAGTACTTC
TRBV28,.,TRBJ2-2,.,CASSLGLLMGELFF,TGTGCCAGCAGTTTGGGACTCCTTATGGGGGAGCTGTTTTTT
TRBV7-9,TRBD1,TRBJ1-4,.,CASSSADRANEKLFF,TGTGCCAGCAGCTCCGCGGACAGGGCTAATGAAAAACTGTTTTTT
TRBV27,.,TRBJ1-4,.,CASRAHRDTTNEKLFF,TGTGCCAGCAGGGCGCACAGGGACACAACTAATGAAAAACTGTTTTTT
TRBV28,.,TRBJ2-1,.,CASSSLKGAGLYNEQFF,TGTGCCAGCAGTTCCCTGAAAGGGGCGGGGCTCTACAATGAGCAGTTCTTC
TRBV5-1,TRBD1,TRBJ1-1,.,CASSLDTGGHTEAFF,TGCGCCAGCAGCTTGGATACAGGGGGCCACACTGAAGCTTTCTTT
TRBV9,.,TRBJ1-4,.,CASSGTANEKLFF,TGTGCCAGCAGCGGGACAGCTAATGAAAAACTGTTTTTT
TRBV5-1,.,TRBJ2-7,.,CASSLGQAGEQYF,TGCGCCAGCAGCTTGGGACAGGCCGGCGAGCAGTACTTC
TRBV10-1,TRBD1,TRBJ2-3,once,CASSFTGTGNADTQYF,TGCGCCAGCAGCTTCACCGGGACAGGGAACGCAGATACGCAGTATTTT
TRBV2,TRBD1,TRBJ2-6,.,CASSRDRGLGGANVLTF,TGTGCCAGCAGTCGGGACAGGGGGCTAGGGGGGGCCAACGTCCTGACTTTC
TRBV14,.,TRBJ2-3,.,CASSPGGVSTDTQYF,TGTGCCAGCAGCCCAGGCGGGGTTAGCACAGATACGCAGTATTTT
TRBV4-1,.,TRBJ2-1,.,CASSTGTYNEQFF,TGCGCCAGCAGTACGGGAACCTACAATGAGCAGTTCTTC
TRBV18,.,TRBJ1-1,.,CASSWGSKNTEAFF,TGTGCCAGCTCGTGGGGCAGCAAGAACACTGAAGCTTTCTTT